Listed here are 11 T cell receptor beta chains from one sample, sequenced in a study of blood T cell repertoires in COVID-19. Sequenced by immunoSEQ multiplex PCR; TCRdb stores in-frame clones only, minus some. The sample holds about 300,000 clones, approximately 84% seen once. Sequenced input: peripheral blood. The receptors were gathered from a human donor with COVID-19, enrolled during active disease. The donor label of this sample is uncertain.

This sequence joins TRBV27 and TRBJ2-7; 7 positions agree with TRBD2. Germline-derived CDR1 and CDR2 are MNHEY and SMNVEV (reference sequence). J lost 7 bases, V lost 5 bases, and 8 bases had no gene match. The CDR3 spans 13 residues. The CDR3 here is CASSTAGVWEQYF. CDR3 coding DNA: TGTGCCAGCAGTACTGCGGGAGTTTGGGAGCAGTACTTC.

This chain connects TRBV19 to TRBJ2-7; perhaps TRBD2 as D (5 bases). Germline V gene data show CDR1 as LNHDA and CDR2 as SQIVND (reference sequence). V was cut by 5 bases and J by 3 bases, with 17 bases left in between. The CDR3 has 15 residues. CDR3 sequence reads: CASSLTGIRSYEQYF. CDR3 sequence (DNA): TGTGCCAGTAGTCTCACGGGGATCAGGAGCTACGAGCAGTACTTC.

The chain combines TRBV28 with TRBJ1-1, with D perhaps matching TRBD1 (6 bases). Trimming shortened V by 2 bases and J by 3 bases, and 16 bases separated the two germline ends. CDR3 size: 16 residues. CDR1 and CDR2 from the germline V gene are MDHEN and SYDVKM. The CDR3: CASSLRPTGVDTEAFF. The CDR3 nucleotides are TGTGCCAGCAGTTTAAGGCCGACAGGAGTAGACACTGAAGCTTTCTTT.

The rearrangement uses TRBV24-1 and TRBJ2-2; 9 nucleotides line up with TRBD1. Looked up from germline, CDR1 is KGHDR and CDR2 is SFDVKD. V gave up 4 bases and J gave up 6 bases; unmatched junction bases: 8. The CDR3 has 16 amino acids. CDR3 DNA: TGTGCCACCAGTGACTCCGGGACAGGGATACCCGGGGAGCTGTTTTTT. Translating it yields CATSDSGTGIPGELFF.

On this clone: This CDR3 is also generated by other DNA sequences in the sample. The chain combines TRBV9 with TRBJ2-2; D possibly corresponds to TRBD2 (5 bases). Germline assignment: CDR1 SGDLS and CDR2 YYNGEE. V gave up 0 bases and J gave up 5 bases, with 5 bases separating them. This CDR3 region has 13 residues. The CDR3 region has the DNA TGTGCCAGCAGCGTAGCGGGGACCGGGGAGCTGTTTTTT. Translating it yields CASSVAGTGELFF.

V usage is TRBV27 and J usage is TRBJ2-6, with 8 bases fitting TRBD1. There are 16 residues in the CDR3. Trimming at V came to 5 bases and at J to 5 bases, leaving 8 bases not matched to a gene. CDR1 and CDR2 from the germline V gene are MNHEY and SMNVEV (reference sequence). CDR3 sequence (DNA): TGTGCCAGCAGTCCCCCCGGACAGGGTAGGGCCAACGTCCTGACTTTC. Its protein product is CASSPPGQGRANVLTF.

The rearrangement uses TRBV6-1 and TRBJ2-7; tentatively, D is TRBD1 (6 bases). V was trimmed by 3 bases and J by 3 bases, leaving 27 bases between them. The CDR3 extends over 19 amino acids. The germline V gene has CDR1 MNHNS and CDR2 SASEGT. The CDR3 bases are TGTGCCAGCAGTGAGCGTTCCGGGACAAGGACCTTTCTAGGCTACGAGCAGTACTTC. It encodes CASSERSGTRTFLGYEQYF.

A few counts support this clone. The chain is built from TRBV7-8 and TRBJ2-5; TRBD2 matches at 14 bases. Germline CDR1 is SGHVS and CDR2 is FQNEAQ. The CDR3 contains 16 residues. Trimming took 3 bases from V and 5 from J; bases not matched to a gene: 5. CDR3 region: CASSLRRTSGGETQYF. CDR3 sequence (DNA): TGTGCCAGCAGCTTGCGAAGGACTAGCGGGGGGGAGACCCAGTACTTC.

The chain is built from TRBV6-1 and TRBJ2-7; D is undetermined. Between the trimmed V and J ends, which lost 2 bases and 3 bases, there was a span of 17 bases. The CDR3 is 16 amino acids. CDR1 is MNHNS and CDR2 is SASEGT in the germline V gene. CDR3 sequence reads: CASSEFMYSIDYEQYF. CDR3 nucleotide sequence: TGTGCCAGCAGTGAATTCATGTACTCAATAGACTACGAGCAGTACTTC.

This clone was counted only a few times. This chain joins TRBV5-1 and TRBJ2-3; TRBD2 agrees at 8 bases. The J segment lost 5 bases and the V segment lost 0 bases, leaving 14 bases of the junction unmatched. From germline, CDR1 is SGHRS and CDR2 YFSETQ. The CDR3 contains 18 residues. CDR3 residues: CASSLDGSGTSGRDTQYF. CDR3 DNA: TGCGCCAGCAGCTTGGATGGTTCCGGGACTAGTGGTAGAGATACGCAGTATTTT.

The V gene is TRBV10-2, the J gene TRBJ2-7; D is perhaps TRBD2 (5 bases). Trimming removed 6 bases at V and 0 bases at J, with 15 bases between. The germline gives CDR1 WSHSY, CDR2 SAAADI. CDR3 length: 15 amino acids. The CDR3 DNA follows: TGCGCCAGCAGCGATAGGACGGGGAGCTCCTACGAGCAGTACTTC. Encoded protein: CASSDRTGSSYEQYF.